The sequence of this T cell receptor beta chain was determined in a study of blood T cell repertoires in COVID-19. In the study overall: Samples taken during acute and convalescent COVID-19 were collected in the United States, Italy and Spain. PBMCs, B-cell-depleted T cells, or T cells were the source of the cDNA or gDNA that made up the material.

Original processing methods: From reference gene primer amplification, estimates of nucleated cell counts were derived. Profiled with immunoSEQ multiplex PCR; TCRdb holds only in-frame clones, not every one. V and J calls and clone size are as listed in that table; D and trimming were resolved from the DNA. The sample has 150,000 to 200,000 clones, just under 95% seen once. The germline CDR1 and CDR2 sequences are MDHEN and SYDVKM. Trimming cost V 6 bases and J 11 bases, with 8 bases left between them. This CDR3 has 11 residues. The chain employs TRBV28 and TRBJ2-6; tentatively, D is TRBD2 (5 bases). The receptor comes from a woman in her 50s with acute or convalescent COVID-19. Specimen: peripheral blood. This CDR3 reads CASRLGDVLTF. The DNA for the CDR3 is TGTGCCAGCAGACTCGGGGACGTCCTGACTTTC.